Listed below are T cell receptor beta chains from one sample, sequenced in a study of T cell responses to AZD1222 COVID-19 vaccine. Data came from immunoSEQ multiplex PCR; TCRdb stores just in-frame clones and leaves some out. This repertoire shows about 120,000 clones, about 90% found once; its top ten account for about 5.2%. The specimen comprised peripheral blood, sampled on day 0 of AZD1222 vaccination. The origin of the receptors is an adult in good health. CDR3s include the opening cysteine and the closing phenylalanine or tryptophan. A D gene is named only where the DNA matches it firmly. A row's size may be missing; if present it is once, few, many or a size class.

D gene	V gene	clone size	CDR3 length	J gene	CDR3 protein	CDR3 DNA
TRBD1	TRBV6-5	-	12	TRBJ1-1	CASSYGTDGAFF	TGTGCCAGCAGTTACGGGACAGATGGAGCTTTCTTT
-	TRBV10-3	-	16	TRBJ1-1	CAISESGAPGGTEAFF	TGTGCCATCAGTGAGTCGGGCGCGCCTGGAGGCACTGAAGCTTTCTTT
-	TRBV18	-	13	TRBJ2-1	CASSPTLTNEQFF	TGTGCCAGCTCACCGACTCTTACCAATGAGCAGTTCTTC
TRBD1	TRBV12-5	-	15	TRBJ1-2	CASGGDRFSNYGYTF	TGTGCTAGTGGGGGGGACAGGTTTTCTAACTATGGCTACACCTTC
TRBD1	TRBV5-1	-	14	TRBJ1-1	CASSSGQEFSEAFF	TGCGCCAGCAGCTCCGGACAGGAATTTAGTGAAGCTTTCTTT
TRBD1	TRBV3-1/TRBV3-2	-	14	TRBJ1-4	CASSRQGRDEKLFF	TGTGCCAGCAGCCGACAGGGGAGGGATGAAAAACTGTTTTTT
TRBD1	TRBV29-1	-	12	TRBJ2-7	CSARDRAREQYF	TGCAGCGCCCGGGACAGGGCTCGCGAGCAGTACTTC
-	TRBV9	-	14	TRBJ2-7	CASSVGGNGDEQYF	TGTGCCAGCAGCGTCGGAGGGAACGGTGACGAGCAGTACTTC
-	TRBV12-3/TRBV12-4	-	13	TRBJ2-5	CASNTGQLETQYF	TGTGCCAGCAATACAGGACAGCTGGAGACCCAGTACTTC
-	TRBV21-1	-	15	TRBJ2-3	CASSTSGRGGNTQYF	TGTGCCAGCAGCACTAGCGGGAGGGGGGGAAATACGCAGTATTTT
-	TRBV7-9	few	10	TRBJ2-2	CATYFGELFF	TGTGCCACATATTTCGGGGAGCTGTTTTTT
-	TRBV5-1	-	14	TRBJ2-7	CASSLQGMGYEQYF	TGCGCCAGCAGCTTGCAGGGTATGGGCTACGAGCAGTACTTC
-	TRBV7-2	-	13	TRBJ1-2	CASSLSRDYGYTF	TGTGCCAGCAGCTTAAGCAGAGACTATGGCTACACCTTC
-	TRBV7-2	-	13	TRBJ1-2	CASSLARLYGYTF	TGTGCCAGCAGCTTAGCCAGGCTCTATGGCTACACCTTC
TRBD1	TRBV19	-	15	TRBJ2-7	CASSMAGQGFYEQYF	TGTGCCAGTAGTATGGCGGGACAGGGGTTCTACGAGCAGTACTTC
-	TRBV5-6	-	17	TRBJ1-4	CASSLAAQGDFVEKLFF	TGTGCCAGCAGCTTGGCTGCTCAGGGAGATTTTGTTGAAAAACTGTTTTTT
-	TRBV15	once	15	TRBJ1-2	CATSREAGEGYGYTF	TGTGCCACCAGCCGAGAAGCCGGGGAAGGTTATGGCTACACCTTC
TRBD2	TRBV4-1	-	18	TRBJ2-7	CASSQDRASGAWSDEQYF	TGCGCCAGCAGCCAAGATCGGGCTAGCGGGGCCTGGTCTGACGAGCAGTACTTC
-	TRBV3-1/TRBV3-2	once	16	TRBJ1-2	CASSQDYSLGDYGYTF	TGTGCCAGCAGCCAAGATTACTCCCTTGGGGACTATGGCTACACCTTC
-	TRBV5-6	-	13	TRBJ1-1	CASSLGLGAEAFF	TGTGCCAGCAGCTTGGGGCTTGGGGCTGAAGCTTTCTTT
-	TRBV6-5	-	13	TRBJ1-2	CASRPTLGDGYTF	TGTGCCAGCAGACCAACCCTCGGGGATGGCTACACCTTC
TRBD1	TRBV20-1	few	11	TRBJ2-7	CSAREDREQYF	TGCAGTGCTAGAGAGGACAGGGAGCAGTACTTC
-	TRBV11-2	-	12	TRBJ1-5	CARGTSNQPQHF	TGTGCCAGGGGCACTAGCAATCAGCCCCAGCATTTT
-	TRBV15	-	14	TRBJ2-7	CATSSTGTNYEQYF	TGTGCCACCAGCTCGACCGGGACCAACTACGAGCAGTACTTC
-	TRBV20-1	-	11	TRBJ2-5	CSATVGETQYF	TGCAGTGCTACGGTAGGAGAGACCCAGTACTTC
TRBD2	TRBV13	once	15	TRBJ2-7	CASSPSSGREYEQYF	TGTGCCAGCAGCCCGTCTAGCGGGAGAGAGTACGAGCAGTACTTC
-	TRBV7-8	-	13	TRBJ1-1	CASSPWGNTEAFF	TGTGCCAGCAGCCCTTGGGGGAACACTGAAGCTTTCTTT
-	TRBV29-1	-	11	TRBJ2-7	CSVAGASEQYF	TGCAGCGTTGCCGGGGCCAGCGAGCAGTACTTC
-	TRBV12-5	-	16	TRBJ1-1	CASGLVVGGTNTEAFF	TGTGCTAGTGGTTTGGTAGTTGGGGGGACGAACACTGAAGCTTTCTTT
-	TRBV27	-	15	TRBJ1-2	CASSLRGEGYYGYTF	TGTGCCAGCAGTTTAAGGGGCGAGGGATACTATGGCTACACCTTC
-	TRBV6-5	-	16	TRBJ1-4	CASSFTATGGGEKLFF	TGTGCCAGCAGTTTTACTGCGACAGGCGGGGGGGAAAAACTGTTTTTT
TRBD1	TRBV27	-	15	TRBJ2-7	CASSFPNRGVYEQYF	TGTGCCAGCAGTTTCCCCAACAGGGGTGTCTACGAGCAGTACTTC